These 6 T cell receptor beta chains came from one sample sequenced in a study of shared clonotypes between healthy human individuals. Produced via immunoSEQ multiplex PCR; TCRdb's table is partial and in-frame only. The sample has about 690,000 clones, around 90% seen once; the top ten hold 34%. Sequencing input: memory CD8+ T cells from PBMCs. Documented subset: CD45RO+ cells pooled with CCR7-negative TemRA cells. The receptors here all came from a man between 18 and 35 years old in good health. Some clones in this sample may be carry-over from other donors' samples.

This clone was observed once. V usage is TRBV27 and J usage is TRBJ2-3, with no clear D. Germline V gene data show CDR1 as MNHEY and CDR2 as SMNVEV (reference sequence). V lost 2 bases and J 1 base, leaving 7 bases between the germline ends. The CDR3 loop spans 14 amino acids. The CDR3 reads CASSLMSGTDTQYF. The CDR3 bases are TGTGCCAGCAGTTTAATGAGCGGCACAGATACGCAGTATTTT.

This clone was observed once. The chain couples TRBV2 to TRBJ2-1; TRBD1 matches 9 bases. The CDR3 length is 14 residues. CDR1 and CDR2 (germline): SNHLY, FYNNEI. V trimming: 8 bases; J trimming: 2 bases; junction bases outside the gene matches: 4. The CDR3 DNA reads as TGTGCCAGCTTGGACAGGGGCCCCTACAATGAGCAGTTCTTC. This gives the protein CASLDRGPYNEQFF.

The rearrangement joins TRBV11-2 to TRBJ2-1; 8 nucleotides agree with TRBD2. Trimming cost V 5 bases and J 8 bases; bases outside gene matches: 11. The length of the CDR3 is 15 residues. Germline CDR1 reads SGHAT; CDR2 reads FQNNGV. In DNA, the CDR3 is TGTGCCAGCAGCCTAATACGCGGGAGGTTCTATGAGCAGTTCTTC. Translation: CASSLIRGRFYEQFF.

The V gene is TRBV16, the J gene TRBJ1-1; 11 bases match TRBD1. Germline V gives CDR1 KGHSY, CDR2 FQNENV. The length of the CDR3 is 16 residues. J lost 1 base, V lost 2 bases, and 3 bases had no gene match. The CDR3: CASSQGQGARNTEAFF. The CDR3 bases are TGTGCCAGCAGCCAAGGACAGGGGGCGCGGAACACTGAAGCTTTCTTT.

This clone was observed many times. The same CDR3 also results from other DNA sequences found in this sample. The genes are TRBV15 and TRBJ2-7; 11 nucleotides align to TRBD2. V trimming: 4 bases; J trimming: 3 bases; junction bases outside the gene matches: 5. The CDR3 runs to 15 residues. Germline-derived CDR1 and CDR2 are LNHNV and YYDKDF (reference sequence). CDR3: CATSMGLAGGYEQYF. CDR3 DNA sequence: TGTGCCACCAGCATGGGGCTAGCGGGAGGCTACGAGCAGTACTTC.

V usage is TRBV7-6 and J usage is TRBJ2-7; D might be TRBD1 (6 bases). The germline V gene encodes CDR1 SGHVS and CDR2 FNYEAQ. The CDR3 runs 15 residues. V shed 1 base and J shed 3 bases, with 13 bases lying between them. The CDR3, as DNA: TGTGCCAGCAGCTTAGACGCAGGGGCTTTCTACGAGCAGTACTTC. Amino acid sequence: CASSLDAGAFYEQYF.